This T cell receptor (beta chain) appears in the sequencing data of a study of blood T cell repertoires in COVID-19. Study-level information: The United States, Italy and Spain provided the acute and convalescent COVID-19 samples.

Germline V gene sequence: CDR1 LGHDT, CDR2 YNNKEL (reference sequence). This CDR3 spans 13 amino acids. Between the trimmed V and J ends, which lost 3 bases and 0 bases, there was a span of 5 bases. Profiled with immunoSEQ multiplex PCR; TCRdb holds only in-frame clones, not every one. Here the sample spans over 350,000 clones, about 83% being singletons. This TCR derives from a woman in her forties or fifties who had recovered from COVID-19. The material sequenced was PBMCs or T cells enriched from blood (not recorded which). This chain connects TRBV3-1 (or the pseudogene TRBV3-2) to TRBJ1-1, with D unresolved. CDR3 in amino acids: CASSQQLNTEAFF. The CDR3 region has the DNA TGTGCCAGCAGCCAGCAGTTGAACACTGAAGCTTTCTTT.